Each of the 25 T cell receptor beta chains below was sequenced from the same sample in a study of T-cell reconstitution after alpha-beta-depleted transplantation in children. A library of TCRbeta sequences, prepared with unique molecular identifiers, was generated. TCRdb itself ran the PCR reads through MiXCR, one entry per CDR3 protein. The data contain 500,000 or so distinct CDR3 sequences, 30% to 35% of them singletons. Material: PBMCs from the stem cell graft donor, obtained from the stem cell graft. The receptor set was obtained from a human donor who donated a stem cell graft to a child with aplastic anemia.

This clonotype was counted between two and nine times. The chain employs TRBV27 and TRBJ1-1; D is unclear. This CDR3 has 14 amino acids. CDR1 is MNHEY, CDR2 SMNVEV, per germline (reference sequence). Trimming took off 1 base at V and 4 bases at J, with 10 bases between the two ends. CDR3 region: CASSLLVFGTEAFF. Written as DNA, the CDR3 is TGTGCCAGCAGTTTATTGGTTTTTGGCACTGAAGCTTTCTTT.

This sequence joins TRBV18 and TRBJ1-5; the match to TRBD1 covers 9 bases. The V and J ends lost 6 bases and 6 bases, in that order; junction bases with no gene match: 6. This CDR3 has 14 amino acids. Germline-derived CDR1 and CDR2 are KGHSH and LQKENI. In DNA, the CDR3 is TGTGCCAGCTCCCGGGACAGGGAAAGTCAGCCCCAGCATTTT. Its translation is CASSRDRESQPQHF. Filled out from reference TRBV18 and TRBJ1-5, the complete variable domain reads NAGVMQNPRHLVRRRGQEARLRCSPMKGHSHVYWYRQLPEEGLKFMVYLQKENIIDESGMPKERFSAEFPKEGPSILRIQQVVRGDSAAYFCASSRDRESQPQHFGDGTRLSIL.

This clonotype was found once. This rearrangement joins TRBV7-9 to TRBJ2-5, with D possibly being TRBD1 (7 bases). CDR1 is SEHNR, CDR2 FQNEAQ, per germline (reference sequence). This CDR3 is built from 15 residues. Deletions cut 4 bases from V and 1 base from J, with 13 bases between. The CDR3 bases are TGTGCCAGCAGCTACCCCCAGGGGGGCCAAGAGACCCAGTACTTC. It translates to CASSYPQGGQETQYF.

The chain is built from TRBV9 and TRBJ1-1, with no clear D. In germline, CDR1 is SGDLS, CDR2 YYNGEE. The CDR3 has 15 residues. Trimming left V 2 bases short and J 1 base short, with 12 bases between. DNA for the CDR3: TGTGCCAGCAGCGTTAGTCTTTTGGGGAACACTGAAGCTTTCTTT. It translates to CASSVSLLGNTEAFF. The full variable domain, with the rest looked up from reference TRBV9 and TRBJ1-1, is DSGVTQTPKHLITATGQRVTLRCSPRSGDLSVYWYQQSLDQGLQFLIQYYNGEERAKGNILERFSAQQFPDLHSELNLSSLELGDSALYFCASSVSLLGNTEAFFGQGTRLTVV.

The chain carries TRBV6-5 and TRBJ1-6; D uncertain. CDR1 MNHEY and CDR2 SVGAGI come from the germline V gene. The CDR3 contains 18 residues. V shed 0 bases and J shed 0 bases, with 12 bases lying between them. CDR3 coding DNA: TGTGCCAGCAGTTACTCGATTGTCGGAAGCTCCTATAATTCACCCCTCCACTTT. This gives the protein CASSYSIVGSSYNSPLHF.

V is TRBV29-1 and J is TRBJ2-2; D may be TRBD2 (6 bases). The germline gives CDR1 SQVTM, CDR2 ANQGSEA. CDR3 length equals 14 residues. V lost 7 bases and J lost 0, with 12 bases in between. This CDR3 reads CSGRRAANTGELFF. The DNA for the CDR3 is TGCAGCGGAAGGAGGGCGGCGAACACCGGGGAGCTGTTTTTT.

V and J are TRBV20-1 and TRBJ1-2; D is possibly TRBD1 (5 bases). Per the germline V gene, CDR1 is DFQATT and CDR2 is SNEGSKA (reference sequence). This CDR3 is 14 amino acids long. V shed 0 bases and J shed 5 bases, with 13 bases lying between them. Written as DNA, the CDR3 is TGCAGTGCTAGAGATCCGAGGGGTGGATATGGCTACACCTTC. Protein sequence: CSARDPRGGYGYTF.

This clonotype was seen only a few times. This rearrangement joins TRBV7-6 to TRBJ1-4; 9 positions agree with TRBD1. From germline, CDR1 is SGHVS and CDR2 FNYEAQ. The CDR3 is made up of 15 amino acids. V lost 5 bases and J lost 8; bases outside the gene matches: 9. In nucleotides, the CDR3 is TGTGCCAGCAGCCGGGGACAGGGAGTAGACGAAAAACTGTTTTTT. Its protein product is CASSRGQGVDEKLFF.

The CDR3, as DNA: TGTGCCAGCAGCCCCCGACGGGTTACTGAAGCTTTCTTT. This translates into CASSPRRVTEAFF. V usage is TRBV6-1 and J usage is TRBJ1-1; D not certain. This CDR3 has 13 amino acids. Between the trimmed V and J ends, which lost 6 bases and 5 bases, there was a span of 13 bases. Germline lookup yields CDR1 MNHNS and CDR2 SASEGT.

The sample holds a few counts of this clonotype. V usage is TRBV9 and J usage is TRBJ2-3, with D possibly called TRBD1 or TRBD2 (6 bases each). Trimming removed 4 bases from V and 8 bases from J, with 11 bases in between. The length of the CDR3 is 12 residues. Per germline, CDR1 SGDLS and CDR2 YYNGEE. CDR3 DNA: TGTGCCAGCAGCCCTGAGGGGGGTACGCAGTATTTT. Its translation: CASSPEGGTQYF.

This chain joins TRBV7-9 and TRBJ2-3, with D perhaps being TRBD1 or TRBD2 (5 bases each). There are 14 residues in the CDR3. V was pared by 4 bases and J by 4 bases, with 12 bases between. The germline CDR1 and CDR2 sequences are SEHNR and FQNEAQ (reference sequence). The CDR3 DNA sequence: TGTGCCAGCAGCTCCGGGGACCCTTCAGATACGCAGTATTTT. Translated, it gives CASSSGDPSDTQYF. The full variable domain, rest sourced from reference TRBV7-9 and TRBJ2-3, is DTGVSQNPRHKITKRGQNVTFRCDPISEHNRLYWYRQTLGQGPEFLTYFQNEAQLEKSRLLSDRFSAERPKGSFSTLEIQRTEQGDSAMYLCASSSGDPSDTQYFGPGTRLTVL.

The chain uses TRBV12-3 or TRBV12-4 and TRBJ1-1; maybe TRBD1 (5 bases). This CDR3 has 15 amino acids. Trimming left V 5 bases short and J 4 bases short, with 17 bases between. This CDR3 is CASSGDSGLRTEAFF. The DNA of the CDR3 is TGTGCCAGCAGTGGGGACTCAGGGCTTCGCACTGAAGCTTTCTTT.

This clonotype occurred a few times. The J gene is TRBJ2-1, the V gene TRBV6-1, with 12 bases fitting TRBD2. The CDR3 consists of 15 residues. Trimming removed 9 bases from V and 9 bases from J; junction bases left unmatched: 12. Germline V gene sequence: CDR1 MNHNS, CDR2 SASEGT. CDR3 nucleotides: TGTGCCAGTCTACGGGCTAGCGGGAGGGAGGGTGAGCAGTTCTTC. This gives the protein CASLRASGREGEQFF.

This clonotype was found a few times. The chain couples TRBV18 to TRBJ2-7; D is unclear. This CDR3 is 14 amino acids long. V lost 3 bases to trimming and J lost 0 bases, with 9 bases between them. Germline V gene sequence: CDR1 KGHSH, CDR2 LQKENI. The CDR3 DNA sequence: TGTGCCAGCTCACCCGACGGAATCTCCTACGAGCAGTACGTC. It specifies CASSPDGISYEQYV.

The chain has TRBV27 and TRBJ1-4; D is unresolved. The CDR3 totals 14 residues. Trimming took off 8 bases at V and 6 bases at J, with 16 bases between the two ends. Germline V CDR1 and CDR2: MNHEY, SMNVEV (reference sequence). CDR3 nucleotide sequence: TGTGCCAGCGGTGAGGCCCGTAAAGATGAAAAACTGTTTTTT. Protein sequence: CASGEARKDEKLFF.

The chain has TRBV12-3 or TRBV12-4 and TRBJ2-5, with 7 nucleotides matching TRBD1. CDR3 length equals 13 residues. After removal of 5 bases from V and 4 bases from J, the junction contained 4 bases not matched to a gene. CDR3 loop: CASSPNRGETQYF. The CDR3 DNA is TGTGCCAGCAGTCCGAACAGGGGAGAGACCCAGTACTTC.

This clonotype was seen only a few times. V usage is TRBV5-1 and J usage is TRBJ2-1, with unresolved D. The CDR3 is 14 amino acids. V was trimmed by 0 bases and J by 8 bases, leaving 12 bases between them. Germline V lookup: CDR1 SGHRS, CDR2 YFSETQ. The CDR3 sequence is CASSLVGVLDEQFF. CDR3 sequence (DNA): TGCGCCAGCAGCTTGGTTGGGGTTTTGGATGAGCAGTTCTTC.

This clonotype was seen a handful of times. The CDR3 coding sequence is TGTGCCAGCAGCCGTCAAGGGGGAACCGGGGAGCTGTTTTTT. It codes for CASSRQGGTGELFF. This sequence joins TRBV12-3 or TRBV12-4 and TRBJ2-2, with D perhaps matching TRBD1 (6 bases). This CDR3 is built from 14 residues. The ends were cut back, 6 bases at V and 5 bases at J, with 13 bases in the middle.

The chain links TRBV20-1 to TRBJ2-3; the match to TRBD2 covers 7 bases. Trimming cost V 6 bases and J 0 bases; bases outside gene matches: 12. CDR3 size: 16 residues. Germline V lookup: CDR1 DFQATT, CDR2 SNEGSKA (reference sequence). The CDR3 region is CSALAGGSASTDTQYF. CDR3 sequence (DNA): TGCAGTGCCCTGGCCGGGGGGAGCGCTAGCACAGATACGCAGTATTTT.

This chain uses TRBV5-6 with TRBJ1-3, with D maybe TRBD1 (6 bases). Germline CDR1 is SGHDT and CDR2 is YYEEEE. The ends were cut back, 2 bases at V and 5 bases at J, with 20 bases in the middle. The CDR3 is 17 residues long. CDR3: CASSFLSGARVRNTIYF. The CDR3 DNA is TGTGCCAGCAGCTTTCTCTCGGGGGCTCGTGTGAGAAACACCATATATTTT. Drawing the rest from reference TRBV5-6 and TRBJ1-3, the complete variable domain is DAGVTQSPTHLIKTRGQQVTLRCSPKSGHDTVSWYQQALGQGPQFIFQYYEEEERQRGNFPDRFSGHQFPNYSSELNVNALLLGDSALYLCASSFLSGARVRNTIYFGEGSWLTVV.

The chain's CDR3 is CSVERDAASNYGYTF. The CDR3 DNA reads TGCAGCGTTGAACGGGACGCCGCTTCAAACTATGGCTACACCTTC. The chain links TRBV29-1 to TRBJ1-2, with D tentatively TRBD1 (5 bases). Germline V gene sequence: CDR1 SQVTM, CDR2 ANQGSEA. The CDR3 runs 15 residues. Trimming took 2 bases from V and 2 from J, leaving 15 bases between them.

This clonotype appeared a few times. The chain has TRBV14 and TRBJ1-1; D gene uncertain. Germline lookup yields CDR1 SGHDN and CDR2 FVKESK. V shed 7 bases and J shed 0 bases, with 9 bases lying between them. The CDR3 is 13 residues long. The CDR3 loop is CASMRNMNTEAFF. In DNA, the CDR3 is TGTGCCAGCATGCGTAATATGAACACTGAAGCTTTCTTT.

The chain carries TRBV5-6 and TRBJ2-1, with TRBD2 as a possible D gene (5 bases). CDR1 is SGHDT and CDR2 is YYEEEE in the germline V gene. V lost 5 bases, J lost 2 bases, and 8 bases lay in between. This CDR3 is 13 amino acids long. CDR3 in amino acids: CASSILAYNEQFF. CDR3 coding DNA: TGTGCCAGCAGTATACTAGCCTACAATGAGCAGTTCTTC.

The genes are TRBV27 and TRBJ2-3; possibly TRBD1 for D (6 bases). The CDR3 covers 15 residues. Deletions cut 5 bases from V and 2 bases from J, with 14 bases between. Germline assignment: CDR1 MNHEY and CDR2 SMNVEV (reference sequence). The DNA for the CDR3 is TGTGCCAGCAGTCCCCGGGACACGGACACAGATACGCAGTATTTT. Translation: CASSPRDTDTDTQYF.

A few counts support this clonotype. The chain links TRBV6-2 or TRBV6-3 to TRBJ1-1, with D possibly being TRBD1 (6 bases). This CDR3 region has 13 residues. V was trimmed by 7 bases and J by 1 base, leaving 10 bases between them. Germline CDR1 reads MNHEY; CDR2 reads SVGEGT. The CDR3 here is CASNGTPNTEAFF. The CDR3 DNA sequence: TGTGCCAGCAACGGGACACCGAACACTGAAGCTTTCTTT.